Sequencing of this TCR beta chain was carried out in a study of T cell changes during pregnancy in multiple sclerosis. Assay: immunoSEQ multiplex PCR; the TCRdb copy retains only in-frame clones and omits some. The sample holds around 45,000 clones; around 92% are singletons and the top ten take about 0.5%. Sequenced material: CD4+ T cells from peripheral blood mononuclear cells, taken in the second trimester of pregnancy. The clonotype was recovered from a female donor in good health, enrolled as a control in a pregnancy study.

CDR3 nucleotides: TGTGCCTGGAGTGGGGGCCGTTACGAGCAGTACTTC. Protein sequence: CAWSGGRYEQYF. The genes are TRBV30 and TRBJ2-7; D perhaps matches TRBD1 (5 bases). Germline V gives CDR1 GTSNPN, CDR2 SVGIG (reference sequence). The CDR3 contains 12 residues. Trimming pared 1 base from V and 4 bases from J, leaving 8 bases between. Complete variable domain (other parts from reference TRBV30 and TRBJ2-7): SQTIHQWPATLVQPVGSPLSLECTVEGTSNPNLYWYRQAAGRGLQLLFYSVGIGQISSEVPQNLSASRPQDRQFILSSKKLLLSDSGFYLCAWSGGRYEQYFGPGTRLTVT.